The source of this T cell receptor (beta chain) is a study of shared clonotypes between healthy human individuals. Terminally differentiated effector memory CD45RA+ cells were left out of the naive CD8 fraction, which was CD45RO-negative and positively selected for CCR7. Measured with immunoSEQ multiplex PCR; TCRdb has only the in-frame clones, and not every one. The sample has approximately 1.9 million clones; around 95% are singletons. J gave up 2 bases and V 6 bases, and 10 bases lay outside the gene matches. Germline CDR1 and CDR2: SGHAT and FQNNGV. The length of the CDR3 is 15 residues. The sequenced sample was naive CD8+ T cells from PBMCs. This sequence joins TRBV11-2 and TRBJ2-7; 7 bases are a match to TRBD1. The sequence was obtained from a man between 18 and 35 years old in good health. Some clones in this sample may be carry-over from other donors' samples. The CDR3 DNA is TGTGCCAGCAGATCCACCGACAGGGTACCCTACGAGCAGTACTTC. Translated, it gives CASRSTDRVPYEQYF.